One TCR beta chain is described in this entry. The antigen it recognizes is unknown. Base qualities are not provided; no much larger clone lies one nucleotide away. TCRbeta CDR3 regions were amplified from genomic DNA using the immunoSEQ Assay, a bias-controlled multiplex PCR. Per the original workflow: The number of nucleated cells in each sample was estimated from the amplification of reference gene primers within the assay. To quantify the absolute abundance of each unique TCRbeta CDR3 rearrangement, sequence reads were collapsed and filtered. For each sample, productive Simpson clonality was calculated as the square root of Simpson's diversity index across productive rearrangements. This is the immuneACCESS table as TCRdb keeps it, with only in-frame sequences that have V and J called. A part of the clones is gone; compared with another copy, unresolved V genes explain less than half, and the rest is unexplained. V, J and clone size were drawn from that table, and D and trimming were deduced from the DNA. The sample data list some 400,000 clones, and around 91% of these were observed just once. Of the sample, 6% to 7.5% is held by the ten largest clones.

Via the germline V gene (reference sequence), CDR1 is MNHEY and CDR2 SMNVEV. Germline trimming amounts to 1 base on V and 6 bases on J, with 6 as the count of junction bases outside the gene matches. Counted from cysteine to phenylalanine, this CDR3 has 14 amino acids. Just CDR3 DNA is preserved here, 42 bases in frame from base 1. Whole blood was collected in K2EDTA tubes by collaborating institutions according to the institutions' own protocols. For TCRbeta analysis, collaborators shipped samples as frozen whole blood, isolated PBMCs, or DNA extracted from either of those sample types. The sample comes from a study of blood T cell repertoires in COVID-19 (dated by TCRdb to 2019 to 2021). For the study in its entirety: Samples from collaborators originated in the United States, Italy and Spain and spanned both the acute and convalescent phases of COVID-19. Nearly every sample came with metadata listing a de-identified subject ID, COVID-19 status, age in years and sex. The prospective study material was composed of cDNA or gDNA derived from T cells, B-cell-depleted T cells, or PBMCs. Deeply sampled blood TCRbeta repertoires from subjects exposed to, actively infected with, or recovered from COVID-19 were included in the dataset. Samples were obtained from the ongoing ImmuneRACE study (first 160 participants) and from some 1,200 subjects provided by 6 global collaborators. The repertoires were made available in a free public database intended to serve as a resource for research on the immune response to SARS-CoV-2. Where available, HLA class I and class II types were obtained from metadata supplied by the sample provider rather than from assay-based typing. The research as a whole found: The amount of clinical and demographic metadata varied by source and participant and was provided uncurated.

Sequencing was done on a sample of peripheral blood. The receptor comes from a man aged 18 to 30 with active or convalescent COVID-19. Recombination joined TRBV27 with TRBJ2-7; 7 junctional bases match TRBD2. The nucleotide sequence is given as TGTGCCAGCAGTTTATATTCCGGACTAGGCGAGCAGTACTTC. The translation is CASSLYSGLGEQYF.